The 10 T cell receptor beta chains below all came from one sample that was sequenced in a study of human T cells and chemical hapten exposure. Time point described: pre-sensitization, week 0. Treatment meaning: therapeutic diphenylcyclopropenone sensitization with weekly scalp DPC. MiXCR, run by TCRdb on the RACE reads, gives a single entry per CDR3 protein. The sample includes about 350,000 distinct CDR3 sequences, around 5.5% of them seen just once. The sequencing used whole blood, collected in connection with sensitization to the hapten diphenylcyclopropenone (DPC). These receptors came from a woman aged 18-35 years with alopecia areata. Some clones in this sample may be carry-over from other donors' samples.

This clonotype was recorded a few times. The V and J genes are TRBV6-5 and TRBJ1-6; D unresolved. V lost 0 bases and J 10 bases, leaving 19 bases between the germline ends. The CDR3 runs to 17 residues. Germline V gene data show CDR1 as MNHEY and CDR2 as SVGAGI. This CDR3 reads CASSYSIYGSPGSPLHF. The CDR3 region has the DNA TGTGCCAGCAGTTACTCGATATACGGCAGCCCAGGATCACCCCTCCACTTT.

This clonotype appeared many times. The chain recombines TRBV9 with TRBJ2-1; 10 bases agree with TRBD2. J gave up 4 bases and V 5 bases, and 6 bases lay outside the gene matches. Germline V CDR1 and CDR2: SGDLS, YYNGEE. The CDR3 runs to 15 residues. CDR3 region: CASRRSGGEYNEQFF. In nucleotides, the CDR3 is TGTGCCAGCAGACGGAGCGGGGGGGAGTACAATGAGCAGTTCTTC. Full variable domain (rest looked up from reference TRBV9 and TRBJ2-1): DSGVTQTPKHLITATGQRVTLRCSPRSGDLSVYWYQQSLDQGLQFLIQYYNGEERAKGNILERFSAQQFPDLHSELNLSSLELGDSALYFCASRRSGGEYNEQFFGPGTRLTVL.

This clonotype was seen repeatedly, ten times or more. The chain uses TRBV6-2 or TRBV6-3 and TRBJ1-5; D unresolved. CDR3 length equals 13 residues. V lost 5 bases, J lost 2 bases, and 7 bases lay in between. Germline lookup yields CDR1 MNHEY and CDR2 SVGEGT. DNA of the CDR3: TGTGCCAGCAGTCCCTGGGGCAATCAGCCCCAGCATTTT. This sequence encodes CASSPWGNQPQHF.

J is TRBJ2-3 and V is TRBV11-2; no definite D call. Germline V gives CDR1 SGHAT, CDR2 FQNNGV. Trimming removed 4 bases from V and 6 bases from J, with 14 bases in between. This CDR3 spans 14 amino acids. This CDR3 is CASSSKSDGDTQYF. In DNA form, the CDR3 reads TGTGCCAGCAGCTCGAAATCGGACGGGGATACGCAGTATTTT.

The table lists this clonotype with a few counts. This chain uses TRBV7-2 with TRBJ2-5, with D maybe TRBD2 (6 bases). The CDR3 consists of 13 residues. Germline V CDR1 and CDR2: SGHTA, FQGNSA. The V end was cut by 5 bases, the J end by 7 bases, with 14 bases between. CDR3 in amino acids: CASSPGDLRTQYF. The DNA for the CDR3 is TGTGCCAGCAGCCCGGGGGATCTAAGGACCCAGTACTTC.

At least ten counts were recorded for this clonotype. This chain uses TRBV7-8 with TRBJ1-6; tentatively, D is TRBD1 (5 bases). The V end lost 5 bases, the J end lost 7 bases, and 12 bases lay between the germline ends. This CDR3 contains 14 residues. The germline V gene encodes CDR1 SGHVS and CDR2 FQNEAQ. The CDR3: CASSPPGRNSPLHF. DNA of the CDR3: TGTGCCAGCAGCCCGCCGGGACGGAATTCACCCCTCCACTTT.

This clonotype was counted a few times. The V and J genes are TRBV4-1 and TRBJ2-7; 10 nucleotides line up with TRBD1. CDR3 length equals 17 residues. Unmatched junction bases numbered 9, after V lost 2 bases and J lost 2 bases. Germline assignment: CDR1 MGHRA and CDR2 YSYEKL. CDR3 in amino acids: CASSQSPPGQGTYEQYF. The CDR3 region has the DNA TGCGCCAGCAGCCAATCCCCTCCGGGACAGGGGACCTACGAGCAGTACTTC.

The chain combines TRBV11-2 with TRBJ2-3; D is ambiguous. The CDR3 covers 15 residues. The V gene lost 10 bases and the J gene lost 1 base, with 18 bases spanning the gap. Germline lookup yields CDR1 SGHAT and CDR2 FQNNGV. The CDR3 DNA reads TGTGCCACCACCCTTCAGGCATCCGGCACAGATACGCAGTATTTT. Protein: CATTLQASGTDTQYF.

This clonotype was recorded many times. One end of the junction fails to match germline, which may point to a read error. The genes are TRBV7-7 and TRBJ2-1; 8 nucleotides line up with TRBD2. Germline CDR1 and CDR2: SSHAT and FNYEAQ (reference sequence). There are 15 residues in the CDR3. The CDR3 sequence: CASSLGRGAYNEQFF. The DNA for the CDR3 is TGTGCTAGCAGCTTAGGGCGGGGGGCCTACAATGAGCAGTTCTTC.

The gene calls are TRBV5-6 and TRBJ1-6; D is uncertain. Trimming removed 4 bases at V and 10 bases at J, with 12 bases between. Germline V gene data show CDR1 as SGHDT and CDR2 as YYEEEE. CDR3 length: 13 residues. CDR3 coding DNA: TGTGCCAGCAGCCCGGACTTTCAATCACCCCTCCACTTT. This gives the protein CASSPDFQSPLHF.